Below, 31 T cell receptor beta chains from the same sample are listed, as sequenced in a study of OX40 agonist ivuxolimab in advanced cancers. The table came from immunoSEQ multiplex PCR; TCRdb's copy has only in-frame clones and leaves some out. The sample holds under 70,000 clones; about nine tenths are singletons and the top ten take just over 2%. The sequencing used CD4+ or CD8+ T cells sorted from blood, collected in a trial of the OX40 agonist ivuxolimab. Receptor source: an adult with an advanced solid tumor such as melanoma, head and neck, liver or kidney cancer.

V gene TRBV7-9 combines with J gene TRBJ2-5; 10 nucleotides line up with TRBD1. V was clipped by 5 bases and J by 3 bases; unmatched bases: 6. Germline assignment: CDR1 SEHNR and CDR2 FQNEAQ (reference sequence). CDR3 length: 15 amino acids. Here the CDR3 reads CASSDRGTGEETQYF. CDR3 coding DNA: TGTGCCAGCAGCGACAGGGGGACAGGGGAAGAGACCCAGTACTTC.

V gene TRBV9 combines with J gene TRBJ2-5; D call uncertain. In germline, CDR1 is SGDLS, CDR2 YYNGEE. This CDR3 has 12 residues. Trimming left V 0 bases short and J 5 bases short, with 5 bases between. CDR3 sequence reads: CASSVGVETQYF. DNA for the CDR3: TGTGCCAGCAGCGTAGGGGTGGAGACCCAGTACTTC.

The chain couples TRBV2 to TRBJ2-2, with 7 bases identical to TRBD1. V lost 6 bases to trimming and J lost 5 bases; unmatched junction nucleotides: 6. The CDR3 sequence is 14 residues long. Germline V lookup: CDR1 SNHLY, CDR2 FYNNEI. The chain's CDR3 is CASRLRQGTGELFF. The CDR3 region has the DNA TGTGCCAGCAGGCTTCGACAGGGAACCGGGGAGCTGTTTTTT.

This chain links TRBV5-4 with TRBJ1-3; 7 bases are a match to TRBD1. The CDR3 extends over 14 amino acids. Trimming cost V 1 base and J 4 bases; bases outside gene matches: 2. Germline V gives CDR1 SGHNT, CDR2 YYREEE (reference sequence). DNA for the CDR3: TGTGCCAGCAGCTTGCAGGGGGGAGGAAACACCATATATTTT. Translating it yields CASSLQGGGNTIYF.

The rearrangement joins TRBV11-2 to TRBJ2-7; 8 bases map to TRBD1. The ends lost 5 bases at V and 5 bases at J; junction bases unmatched: 5. The CDR3 has 13 amino acids. Looked up from germline, CDR1 is SGHAT and CDR2 is FQNNGV. The DNA for the CDR3 is TGTGCCAGCAGCCCTCAGGGGGCCAACGAGCAGTACTTC. Amino acids: CASSPQGANEQYF.

This chain links TRBV30 with TRBJ2-7; 11 positions agree with TRBD2. This CDR3 contains 13 residues. CDR1 and CDR2 from the germline V gene are GTSNPN and SVGIG (reference sequence). Trimming removed 7 bases from V and 4 bases from J; junction bases left unmatched: 6. CDR3 sequence (DNA): TGTGCCTTTAGCGGGAGGGCCGGGTACGAGCAGTACTTC. Translation gives CAFSGRAGYEQYF. The whole variable domain, remainder taken from reference TRBV30 and TRBJ2-7, is SQTIHQWPATLVQPVGSPLSLECTVEGTSNPNLYWYRQAAGRGLQLLFYSVGIGQISSEVPQNLSASRPQDRQFILSSKKLLLSDSGFYLCAFSGRAGYEQYFGPGTRLTVT.

This clone was observed once. V gene TRBV10-1 combines with J gene TRBJ1-3, with D unclear. The CDR3 is made up of 15 amino acids. Deletions cut 6 bases from V and 0 bases from J, with 12 bases between. Germline lookup yields CDR1 WNHNN and CDR2 SYGVQD (reference sequence). The CDR3 reads CASRGDMTSGNTIYF. As DNA, the CDR3 is TGCGCCAGCAGAGGAGATATGACCTCTGGAAACACCATATATTTT.

In its sample, this clone was seen once. The chain is built from TRBV18 and TRBJ2-7; 7 bases match TRBD2. J was trimmed by 4 bases and V by 3 bases; bases with no gene match: 9. Germline lookup yields CDR1 KGHSH and CDR2 LQKENI. The CDR3 totals 15 residues. The CDR3 sequence is CASSPAPQGGYEQYF. The CDR3, as DNA: TGTGCCAGCTCACCGGCTCCCCAGGGAGGGTACGAGCAGTACTTC.

The chain employs TRBV28 and TRBJ1-1; TRBD1 matches 7 bases. Germline V lookup: CDR1 MDHEN, CDR2 SYDVKM. V was clipped by 1 base and J by 8 bases; unmatched bases: 7. The CDR3 totals 14 residues. The CDR3 spells CASSLSTGAVEAFF. CDR3 coding DNA: TGTGCCAGCAGTTTATCCACAGGGGCTGTGGAAGCTTTCTTT.

This clone was recorded once. This rearrangement joins TRBV27 to TRBJ1-2; 9 bases match TRBD1. The CDR3 has 16 amino acids. Germline V gives CDR1 MNHEY, CDR2 SMNVEV (reference sequence). The V and J ends lost 3 bases and 5 bases, in that order; junction bases with no gene match: 10. CDR3 loop: CASSLGTGTGGYGYTF. The CDR3 nucleotides read TGTGCCAGCAGTTTGGGGACAGGGACGGGTGGGTATGGCTACACCTTC.

V usage is TRBV27 and J usage is TRBJ2-1; D may be TRBD1 (5 bases). Germline V gives CDR1 MNHEY, CDR2 SMNVEV (reference sequence). The CDR3 totals 13 residues. Trimming stripped 5 bases from V and 10 bases from J, with 15 bases between. CDR3 loop: CASSENLGPEQFF. The CDR3 DNA is TGTGCCAGCAGTGAAAATCTGGGGCCGGAGCAGTTCTTC.

The rearrangement uses TRBV7-2 and TRBJ2-3; 12 bases line up with TRBD2. Germline lookup yields CDR1 SGHTA and CDR2 FQGNSA. The CDR3 totals 15 residues. The V gene end was trimmed by 4 bases and the J gene end by 6 bases; junction bases not matched to a gene: 5. CDR3 in DNA: TGTGCCAGCAGCTCGACTAGCGGGGGAGGGGATACGCAGTATTTT. It codes for CASSSTSGGGDTQYF. Looking up the rest from reference TRBV7-2 and TRBJ2-3 gives the full variable domain: GAGVSQSPSNKVTEKGKDVELRCDPISGHTALYWYRQSLGQGLEFLIYFQGNSAPDKSGLPSDRFSAERTGGSVSTLTIQRTQQEDSAVYLCASSSTSGGGDTQYFGPGTRLTVL.

This chain uses TRBV5-6 with TRBJ2-1; D may be TRBD1 (6 bases). In germline, CDR1 is SGHDT, CDR2 YYEEEE. Trimming took 5 bases from V and 0 from J, leaving 12 bases between them. The CDR3 is made up of 15 amino acids. The CDR3 region is CASRYRASSYNEQFF. CDR3 bases: TGTGCCAGCAGGTACAGGGCCAGCTCCTACAATGAGCAGTTCTTC.

The chain uses TRBV12-5 and TRBJ1-5; D possibly corresponds to TRBD1 (6 bases). CDR1 and CDR2 (germline): LGHNT, FRNRAP. V lost 7 bases, J lost 2 bases, and 18 bases lay in between. The CDR3 consists of 16 residues. DNA for the CDR3: TGTGCTAGTGCCTTGGGGGGGGCACAGGGCAATCAGCCCCAGCATTTT. It is translated as CASALGGAQGNQPQHF.

In its sample, this clone was seen once. The chain has TRBV5-5 and TRBJ2-1; maybe TRBD1 (5 bases). V lost 4 bases to trimming and J lost 2 bases, with 13 bases between them. The CDR3 spans 15 residues. Germline assignment: CDR1 SGHKS and CDR2 YYEKEE (reference sequence). CDR3 residues: CASSLSPGTYNEQFF. CDR3 sequence (DNA): TGTGCCAGCAGCCTATCCCCAGGGACCTACAATGAGCAGTTCTTC.

The chain has TRBV14 and TRBJ2-4; perhaps TRBD2 as D (6 bases). CDR3 length: 15 residues. CDR1 is SGHDN and CDR2 is FVKESK in the germline V gene. The germline V and J ends were trimmed by 3 bases and 1 base, with 10 bases remaining between them. Here the CDR3 reads CASSQGGVAKNIQYF. DNA for the CDR3: TGTGCCAGCAGCCAGGGAGGAGTGGCCAAAAACATTCAGTACTTC. Full variable domain (remainder filled in from reference TRBV14 and TRBJ2-4): EAGVTQFPSHSVIEKGQTVTLRCDPISGHDNLYWYRRVMGKEIKFLLHFVKESKQDESGMPNNRFLAERTGGTYSTLKVQPAELEDSGVYFCASSQGGVAKNIQYFGAGTRLSVL.

This CDR3 reads CASSYVAGNNEQFF. CDR3 sequence (DNA): TGTGCCAGCAGTTACGTAGCGGGGAACAATGAGCAGTTCTTC. The chain is built from TRBV6-6 and TRBJ2-1; 8 bases are shared with TRBD2. V was clipped by 2 bases and J by 5 bases; unmatched bases: 2. The CDR3 spans 14 residues. Per the germline V gene, CDR1 is MNHNY and CDR2 is SVGAGI (reference sequence).

The rearrangement links TRBV9 to TRBJ2-5; possible D gene TRBD1, 6 bases. V was pared by 0 bases and J by 4 bases, with 13 bases between. In germline, CDR1 is SGDLS, CDR2 YYNGEE. This CDR3 spans 15 amino acids. The CDR3 DNA reads TGTGCCAGCAGCGTAGTACAGGGTAACTCAGAGACCCAGTACTTC. Its protein product is CASSVVQGNSETQYF.

J is TRBJ2-3 and V is TRBV28; tentative D call: TRBD2 (7 bases). Germline V lookup: CDR1 MDHEN, CDR2 SYDVKM. Trimming took 3 bases from V and 4 from J, leaving 14 bases between them. CDR3 size: 15 residues. The CDR3 here is CASSLFRGAADTQYF. The CDR3 nucleotides read TGTGCCAGCAGTTTGTTCCGGGGGGCCGCAGATACGCAGTATTTT. The variable domain in full, completed from reference TRBV28 and TRBJ2-3, reads DVKVTQSSRYLVKRTGEKVFLECVQDMDHENMFWYRQDPGLGLRLIYFSYDVKMKEKGDIPEGYSVSREKKERFSLILESASTNQTSMYLCASSLFRGAADTQYFGPGTRLTVL.

This clone came up a few times. This chain joins TRBV7-2 and TRBJ1-1; D is undetermined. Germline V gene lookup returns CDR1 SGHTA and CDR2 FQGNSA. Trimming took 4 bases from V and 3 from J, leaving 12 bases between them. This CDR3 region has 14 residues. The DNA for the CDR3 is TGTGCCAGCAGCTGGAAATTGGGAGACACTGAAGCTTTCTTT. Protein: CASSWKLGDTEAFF.

The chain couples TRBV5-1 to TRBJ2-7; unclear D gene. V lost 0 bases to trimming and J lost 2 bases, with 9 bases between them. The CDR3 is 14 amino acids. CDR1 SGHRS and CDR2 YFSETQ come from the germline V gene. CDR3 in amino acids: CASSLAFSAYEQYF. As DNA, the CDR3 is TGCGCCAGCAGCTTGGCCTTCTCTGCCTACGAGCAGTACTTC.

This chain uses TRBV10-2 with TRBJ1-3, with no clear D. Germline-derived CDR1 and CDR2 are WSHSY and SAAADI. CDR3 length: 16 residues. The V gene lost 2 bases and the J gene lost 2 bases, with 13 bases spanning the gap. In nucleotides, the CDR3 is TGCGCCAGCAGTGAGGCGGGCCCTGGCGCTGGAAACACCATATATTTT. Translating gives CASSEAGPGAGNTIYF.

This chain uses TRBV11-3 with TRBJ2-3, with a weak D call TRBD1 (5 bases). This CDR3 contains 12 residues. Looked up from germline, CDR1 is SGHNT and CDR2 is YENEEA. Trimming removed 2 bases at V and 5 bases at J, with 5 bases between. The CDR3 here is CASSLTGDTQYF. CDR3 sequence (DNA): TGTGCCAGCAGCTTAACAGGAGATACGCAGTATTTT.

The chain carries TRBV4-2 and TRBJ2-2; D is possibly TRBD1 (5 bases). Deletions cut 0 bases from V and 0 bases from J, with 8 bases between. The CDR3 totals 16 residues. CDR1 is LGHNA and CDR2 is YNFKEQ in the germline V gene. The DNA for the CDR3 is TGTGCCAGCAGCCAAGACTGGGGCGCGAACACCGGGGAGCTGTTTTTT. The encoded protein is CASSQDWGANTGELFF.

The V call is TRBV6-5, the J call TRBJ2-5; a weak D match, TRBD2 (6 bases). Germline CDR1 and CDR2: MNHEY and SVGAGI. Trimming left V 2 bases short and J 5 bases short, with 12 bases between. The CDR3 is made up of 14 amino acids. The DNA for the CDR3 is TGTGCCAGCAGTTACGCGGGGAGAGAGGAGACCCAGTACTTC. Translation: CASSYAGREETQYF.

The chain is built from TRBV5-1 and TRBJ2-7; possibly TRBD1 or TRBD2 for D (5 bases each). The germline V and J ends were trimmed by 4 bases and 0 bases, with 14 bases remaining between them. This CDR3 comprises 15 residues. Germline CDR1 reads SGHRS; CDR2 reads YFSETQ. In DNA form, the CDR3 reads TGCGCCAGCAGCCTCGAGGGGTGGAACTCCTACGAGCAGTACTTC. Translation: CASSLEGWNSYEQYF.

V and J are TRBV18 and TRBJ1-2, with D tentatively TRBD1 (5 bases). Germline values: CDR1 KGHSH, CDR2 LQKENI. The CDR3 consists of 14 residues. V lost 4 bases and J 6 bases, leaving 15 bases between the germline ends. The CDR3 DNA reads as TGTGCCAGCTCACTCGGGGCCGCTCAAAATGGCTACACCTTC. Residues: CASSLGAAQNGYTF. Supplemented by reference TRBV18 and TRBJ1-2, the full variable domain reads NAGVMQNPRHLVRRRGQEARLRCSPMKGHSHVYWYRQLPEEGLKFMVYLQKENIIDESGMPKERFSAEFPKEGPSILRIQQVVRGDSAAYFCASSLGAAQNGYTFGSGTRLTVV.

This chain connects TRBV28 to TRBJ1-1, with 7 bases that match TRBD1. The junction had 23 bases not matched to a gene; V was cut back by 7 bases and J by 0 bases. The CDR3 loop spans 20 amino acids. Germline CDR1 MDHEN, CDR2 SYDVKM. In DNA, the CDR3 is TGTGCCAGCACCGATGTGGGGGGCCACCTAAGGGGGCTTATGAACACTGAAGCTTTCTTT. Its protein is CASTDVGGHLRGLMNTEAFF.

The genes are TRBV28 and TRBJ1-1, with a weak D call TRBD1 (5 bases). There are 14 residues in the CDR3. CDR1 MDHEN and CDR2 SYDVKM come from the germline V gene. V lost 7 bases to trimming and J lost 7 bases, with 19 bases between them. The DNA for the CDR3 is TGTGCCAGCATGGGCGGGGGGGGATATTTTGAAGCTTTCTTT. It yields the protein CASMGGGGYFEAFF.

This clone is a singleton in its sample. The chain links TRBV5-6 to TRBJ2-3; 9 bases map to TRBD1. Trimming removed 2 bases from V and 8 bases from J; junction bases left unmatched: 12. The germline V gene has CDR1 SGHDT and CDR2 YYEEEE. This CDR3 has 16 amino acids. The DNA for the CDR3 is TGTGCCAGCAGCTTCGACAGGGGGGAGATTCTATTTACGCAGTATTTT. This codes for CASSFDRGEILFTQYF.

This sequence joins TRBV7-2 and TRBJ1-1; D is unclear. The germline V gene encodes CDR1 SGHTA and CDR2 FQGNSA. V was shortened by 5 bases and J by 5 bases, with 12 bases between the two germline ends. This CDR3 is built from 13 residues. In DNA form, the CDR3 reads TGTGCCAGCAGCCGTGACCAGAAGACTGAAGCTTTCTTT. Translation gives CASSRDQKTEAFF.